This T cell receptor beta chain was found in a study of control samples from healthy donors and cancer patients. CDR3 size: 15 residues. V lost 6 bases, J lost 9 bases, and 15 bases stayed unmatched. Germline V gene lookup returns CDR1 MDHEN and CDR2 SYDVKM. Profiling relied on immunoSEQ multiplex PCR, and the TCRdb table lists in-frame clones only, not all of them. The sample consists of about 140,000 clones, roughly 94% of them appearing once. The clonotype originates from a man in his forties or fifties in good health. The genes are TRBV28 and TRBJ2-7, with 9 bases matching TRBD1. Sample: blood. CDR3 nucleotide sequence: TGTGCCAGCAGGTCTCCCGGGACAGGGAGCCGTGGGCAGTACTTC. Amino acid sequence: CASRSPGTGSRGQYF.